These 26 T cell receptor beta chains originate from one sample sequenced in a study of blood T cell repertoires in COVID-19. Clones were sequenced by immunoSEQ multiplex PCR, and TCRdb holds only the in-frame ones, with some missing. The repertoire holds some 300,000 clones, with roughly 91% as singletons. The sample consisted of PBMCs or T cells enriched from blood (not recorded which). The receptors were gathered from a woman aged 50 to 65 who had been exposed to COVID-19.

The CDR3 nucleotides are TGTGCCATCAAGATCACTCCCGAATATAATTCACCCCTCCACTTT. Translating gives CAIKITPEYNSPLHF. The chain has TRBV10-3 and TRBJ1-6; D gene ambiguous. Per germline, CDR1 ENHRY and CDR2 SYGVKD. Trimming took 7 bases from V and 4 from J, leaving 14 bases between them. This CDR3 is 15 amino acids long.

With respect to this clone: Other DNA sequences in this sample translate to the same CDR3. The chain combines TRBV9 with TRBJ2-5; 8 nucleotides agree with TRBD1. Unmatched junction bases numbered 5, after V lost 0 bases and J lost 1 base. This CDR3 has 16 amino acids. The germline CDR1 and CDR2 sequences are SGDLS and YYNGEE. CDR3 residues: CASSVAGGQGQETQYF. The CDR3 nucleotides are TGTGCCAGCAGCGTAGCAGGAGGACAGGGCCAAGAGACCCAGTACTTC.

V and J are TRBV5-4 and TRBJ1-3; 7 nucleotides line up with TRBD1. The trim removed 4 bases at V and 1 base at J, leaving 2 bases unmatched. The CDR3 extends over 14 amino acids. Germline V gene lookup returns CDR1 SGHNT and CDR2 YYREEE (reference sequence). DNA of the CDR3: TGTGCCAGCAGCCTGACAGGGTCTGGAAACACCATATATTTT. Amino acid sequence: CASSLTGSGNTIYF.

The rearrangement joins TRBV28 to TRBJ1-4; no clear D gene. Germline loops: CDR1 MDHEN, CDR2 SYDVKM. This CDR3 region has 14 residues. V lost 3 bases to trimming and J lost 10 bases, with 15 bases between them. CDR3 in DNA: TGTGCCAGCAGTTTTTCAGGAGAGGGCGGAAAACTGTTTTTT. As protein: CASSFSGEGGKLFF.

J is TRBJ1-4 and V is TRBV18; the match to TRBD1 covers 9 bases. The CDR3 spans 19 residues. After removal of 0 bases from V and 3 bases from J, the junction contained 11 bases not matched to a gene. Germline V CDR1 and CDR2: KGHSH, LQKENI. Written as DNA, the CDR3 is TGTGCCAGCTCACCACCCCGGGACAGGGCCATGGGGTCTAATGAAAAACTGTTTTTT. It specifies CASSPPRDRAMGSNEKLFF. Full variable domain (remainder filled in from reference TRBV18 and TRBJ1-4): NAGVMQNPRHLVRRRGQEARLRCSPMKGHSHVYWYRQLPEEGLKFMVYLQKENIIDESGMPKERFSAEFPKEGPSILRIQQVVRGDSAAYFCASSPPRDRAMGSNEKLFFGSGTQLSVL.

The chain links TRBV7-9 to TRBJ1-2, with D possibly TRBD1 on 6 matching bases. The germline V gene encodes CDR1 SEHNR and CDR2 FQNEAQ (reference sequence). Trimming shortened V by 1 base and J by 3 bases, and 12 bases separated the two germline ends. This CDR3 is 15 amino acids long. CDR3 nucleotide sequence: TGTGCCAGCAGCTTAGAAGCAGGGACATACTATGGCTACACCTTC. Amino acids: CASSLEAGTYYGYTF.

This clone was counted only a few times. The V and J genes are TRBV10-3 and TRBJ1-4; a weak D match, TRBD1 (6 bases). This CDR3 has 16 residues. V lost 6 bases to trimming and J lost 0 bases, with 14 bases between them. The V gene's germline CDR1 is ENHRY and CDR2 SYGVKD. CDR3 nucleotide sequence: TGTGCCATCAGCAGGGGCCCCACCTCAACTAATGAAAAACTGTTTTTT. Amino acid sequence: CAISRGPTSTNEKLFF.

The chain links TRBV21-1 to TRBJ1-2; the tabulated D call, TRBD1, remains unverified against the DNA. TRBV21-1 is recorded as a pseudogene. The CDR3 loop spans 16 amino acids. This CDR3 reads CASSKVYGMPNYGYTF. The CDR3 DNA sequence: TGTGCCAGCAGCAAAGTGTATGGCATGCCTAACTATGGCTACACCTTC.

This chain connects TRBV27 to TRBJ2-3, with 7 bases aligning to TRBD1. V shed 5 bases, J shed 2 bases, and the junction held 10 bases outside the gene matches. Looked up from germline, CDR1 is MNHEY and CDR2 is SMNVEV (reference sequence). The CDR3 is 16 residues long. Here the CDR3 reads CASSPGQARPTDTQYF. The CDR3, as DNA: TGTGCCAGCAGTCCAGGACAGGCTAGACCCACAGATACGCAGTATTTT.

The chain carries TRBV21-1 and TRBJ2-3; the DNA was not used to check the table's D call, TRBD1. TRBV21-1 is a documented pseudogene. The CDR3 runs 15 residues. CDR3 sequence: CASRGQQFKTDTQYF. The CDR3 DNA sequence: TGTGCCAGCAGGGGACAGCAGTTCAAGACAGATACGCAGTATTTT.

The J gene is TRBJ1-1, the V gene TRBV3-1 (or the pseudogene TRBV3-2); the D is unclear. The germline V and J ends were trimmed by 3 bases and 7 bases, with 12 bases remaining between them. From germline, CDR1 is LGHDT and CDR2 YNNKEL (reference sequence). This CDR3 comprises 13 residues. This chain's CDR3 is CASSQSDRGEAFF. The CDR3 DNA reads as TGTGCCAGCAGCCAGAGCGACCGTGGTGAAGCTTTCTTT.

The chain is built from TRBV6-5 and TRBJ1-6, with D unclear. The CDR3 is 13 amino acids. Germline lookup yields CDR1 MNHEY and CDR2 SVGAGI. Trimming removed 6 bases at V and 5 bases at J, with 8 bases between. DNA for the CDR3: TGTGCCAGCAGAGGAGGGAATAATTCACCCCTCCACTTT. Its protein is CASRGGNNSPLHF.

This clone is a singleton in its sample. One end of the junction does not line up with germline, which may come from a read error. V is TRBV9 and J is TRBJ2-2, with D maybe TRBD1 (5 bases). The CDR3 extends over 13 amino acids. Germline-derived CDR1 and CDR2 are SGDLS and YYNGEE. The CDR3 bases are TGTGCCAGCAGCGGACAGTCCACCGCGGAGCTGTTTTTT. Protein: CASSGQSTAELFF.

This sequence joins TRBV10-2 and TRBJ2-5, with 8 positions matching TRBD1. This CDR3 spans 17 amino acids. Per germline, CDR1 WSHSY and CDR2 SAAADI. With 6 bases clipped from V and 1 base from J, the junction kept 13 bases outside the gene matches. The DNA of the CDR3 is TGCGCCAGCAGAGACAGGGGCCAATCCAACTTCCAAGAGACCCAGTACTTC. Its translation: CASRDRGQSNFQETQYF.

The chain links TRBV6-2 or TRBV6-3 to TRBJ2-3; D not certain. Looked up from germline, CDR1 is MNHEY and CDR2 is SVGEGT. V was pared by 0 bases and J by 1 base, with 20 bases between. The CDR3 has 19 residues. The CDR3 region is CASSYSKTSSRRGTDTQYF. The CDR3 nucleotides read TGTGCCAGCAGTTACTCCAAAACTTCTAGTCGTCGAGGCACAGATACGCAGTATTTT.

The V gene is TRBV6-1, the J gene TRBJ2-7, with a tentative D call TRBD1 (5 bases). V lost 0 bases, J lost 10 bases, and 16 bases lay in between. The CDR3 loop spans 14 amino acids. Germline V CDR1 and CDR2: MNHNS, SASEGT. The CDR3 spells CASSEALQGREQYF. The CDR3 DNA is TGTGCCAGCAGTGAAGCGCTCCAGGGCAGGGAACAGTACTTC.

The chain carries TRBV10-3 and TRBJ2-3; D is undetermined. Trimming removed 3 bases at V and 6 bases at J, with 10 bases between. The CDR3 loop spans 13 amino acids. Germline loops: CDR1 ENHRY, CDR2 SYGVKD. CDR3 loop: CAISEPVPDTQYF. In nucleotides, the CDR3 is TGTGCCATCAGTGAACCAGTCCCGGATACGCAGTATTTT.

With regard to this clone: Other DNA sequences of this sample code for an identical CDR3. CDR3 protein: CASRPGQGRQPQHF. As DNA, the CDR3 is TGTGCCAGCAGACCCGGACAGGGGCGTCAGCCCCAGCATTTT. V and J are TRBV28 and TRBJ1-5; 9 bases are a match to TRBD1. The V gene's germline CDR1 is MDHEN and CDR2 SYDVKM. CDR3 length equals 14 residues. The trim removed 6 bases at V and 6 bases at J, leaving 6 bases unmatched.

As DNA, the CDR3 is TGCGCCAGCAGCTGGGGACAGATGAACACTGAAGCTTTCTTT. The encoded protein is CASSWGQMNTEAFF. This sequence joins TRBV5-1 and TRBJ1-1; 7 bases are a match to TRBD1. V gave up 3 bases and J gave up 0 bases; unmatched junction bases: 2. Germline values: CDR1 SGHRS, CDR2 YFSETQ. The CDR3 sequence is 14 residues long.

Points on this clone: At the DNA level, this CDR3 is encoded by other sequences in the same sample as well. The CDR3 protein is CASSQLTDTQYF. CDR3 bases: TGTGCCAGCTCACAACTCACAGATACGCAGTATTTT. The chain joins TRBV18 to TRBJ2-3; D gene uncertain. The CDR3 spans 12 residues. Looked up from germline, CDR1 is KGHSH and CDR2 is LQKENI. V was trimmed by 4 bases and J by 2 bases, leaving 4 bases between them.

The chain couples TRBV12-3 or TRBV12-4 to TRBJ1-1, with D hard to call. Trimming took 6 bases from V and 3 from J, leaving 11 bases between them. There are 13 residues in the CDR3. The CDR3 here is CASSPSHYTEAFF. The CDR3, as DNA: TGTGCCAGCAGCCCTAGCCATTACACTGAAGCTTTCTTT.

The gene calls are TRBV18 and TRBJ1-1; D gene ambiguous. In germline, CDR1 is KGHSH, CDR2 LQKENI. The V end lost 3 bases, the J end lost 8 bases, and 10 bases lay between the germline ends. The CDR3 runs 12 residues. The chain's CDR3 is CASSPDDGEAFF. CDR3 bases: TGTGCCAGCTCACCTGATGACGGGGAAGCTTTCTTT. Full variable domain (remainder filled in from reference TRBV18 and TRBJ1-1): NAGVMQNPRHLVRRRGQEARLRCSPMKGHSHVYWYRQLPEEGLKFMVYLQKENIIDESGMPKERFSAEFPKEGPSILRIQQVVRGDSAAYFCASSPDDGEAFFGQGTRLTVV.

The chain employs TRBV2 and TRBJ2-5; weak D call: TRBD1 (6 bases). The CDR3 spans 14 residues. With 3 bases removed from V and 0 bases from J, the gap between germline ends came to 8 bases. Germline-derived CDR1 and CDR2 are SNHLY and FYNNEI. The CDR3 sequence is CASSEDSYQETQYF. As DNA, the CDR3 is TGTGCCAGCAGTGAGGACAGCTACCAAGAGACCCAGTACTTC.

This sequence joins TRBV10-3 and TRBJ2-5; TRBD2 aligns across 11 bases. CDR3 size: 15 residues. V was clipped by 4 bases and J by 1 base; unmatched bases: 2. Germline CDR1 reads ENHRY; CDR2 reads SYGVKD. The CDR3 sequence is CAISVSGGAQETQYF. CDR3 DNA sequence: TGTGCCATCAGTGTTAGCGGGGGGGCCCAAGAGACCCAGTACTTC.

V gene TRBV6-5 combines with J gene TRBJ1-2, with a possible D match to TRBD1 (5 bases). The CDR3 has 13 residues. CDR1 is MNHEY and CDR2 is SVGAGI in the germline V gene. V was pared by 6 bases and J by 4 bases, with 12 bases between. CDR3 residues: CASSAQGGYGYTF. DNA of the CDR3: TGTGCCAGCAGCGCCCAGGGTGGCTATGGCTACACCTTC.

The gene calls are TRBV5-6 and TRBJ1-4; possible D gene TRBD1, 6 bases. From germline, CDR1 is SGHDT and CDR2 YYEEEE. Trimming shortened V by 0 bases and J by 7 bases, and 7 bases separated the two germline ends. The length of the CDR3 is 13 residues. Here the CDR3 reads CASSLDRAEKLFF. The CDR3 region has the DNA TGTGCCAGCAGCTTGGACAGGGCTGAAAAACTGTTTTTT.